The 11 T cell receptor beta chains below all came from one sample that was sequenced in a study of HIV-infected patients and healthy controls. Alpha and beta constant-region primers primed reverse transcription of about 500 ng RNA. Using multiplexing indices, alpha and beta chain libraries were generated apart by chain-specific third strand synthesis. TCRdb used MiXCR to reprocess the 5' RACE reads, holding one entry per CDR3 protein. The sample has thousands of distinct CDR3 sequences, around 8% seen once. Follow-up blood was drawn about 14 weeks, roughly three months, after antiretroviral therapy began. All unsorted peripheral T cells were captured because whole blood was used without fractionation. This sample comprised blood, obtained during antiretroviral therapy. The receptors here all came from an adult with HIV infection.

By share, this clonotype counts as medium-sized. The V call is TRBV7-9, the J call TRBJ2-3; the D gene is possibly TRBD2 (5 bases). Looked up from germline, CDR1 is SEHNR and CDR2 is FQNEAQ (reference sequence). V shed 4 bases and J shed 2 bases, with 13 bases lying between them. The CDR3 loop spans 15 amino acids. The CDR3 here is CASSSLAEVTDTQYF. The CDR3 bases are TGTGCCAGCAGCTCATTGGCGGAGGTCACAGATACGCAGTATTTT.

The chain combines TRBV6-1 with TRBJ1-1; no definite D call. CDR3 size: 14 residues. Trimming shortened V by 1 base and J by 1 base, and 7 bases separated the two germline ends. The germline V gene encodes CDR1 MNHNS and CDR2 SASEGT. The DNA of the CDR3 is TGTGCCAGCAGTGAAGAGGCGGGGAACACTGAAGCTTTCTTT. Its protein is CASSEEAGNTEAFF.

The table lists this clonotype with a few counts. V usage is TRBV3-1 and J usage is TRBJ2-3; no definite D call. CDR1 and CDR2 from the germline V gene are LGHDT and YNNKEL (reference sequence). The CDR3 extends over 14 amino acids. V lost 4 bases to trimming and J lost 6 bases, with 14 bases between them. The CDR3 DNA is TGTGCCAGCAGCCCCCTTTCCAGTTCCGATACGCAGTATTTT. Its protein product is CASSPLSSSDTQYF.

Relative to its sample, this clonotype is medium-sized (0.01 to 0.1%). The V and J genes are TRBV25-1 and TRBJ2-1; D remains ambiguous. Trimming removed 7 bases at V and 6 bases at J, with 10 bases between. Germline loops: CDR1 MGHDK, CDR2 SYGVNS. CDR3 length equals 12 residues. CDR3 DNA sequence: TGTGCCAGCATGTTCTCGCCCAATGAGCAGTTCTTC. Translated: CASMFSPNEQFF. The full variable domain, its missing parts supplied by reference TRBV25-1 and TRBJ2-1, is EADIYQTPRYLVIGTGKKITLECSQTMGHDKMYWYQQDPGMELHLIHYSYGVNSTEKGDLSSESTVSRIRTEHFPLTLESARPSHTSQYLCASMFSPNEQFFGPGTRLTVL.

This clonotype was observed many times. The chain combines TRBV12-3 or TRBV12-4 with TRBJ2-5; tentatively, D is TRBD1 or TRBD2 (6 bases each). The CDR3 has 14 amino acids. With 2 bases removed from V and 5 bases from J, the gap between germline ends came to 12 bases. CDR3 region: CASSLSGGLETQYF. CDR3 DNA sequence: TGTGCCAGCAGTTTATCTGGGGGGCTGGAGACCCAGTACTTC.

This clonotype came up many times. The rearrangement joins TRBV6-5 to TRBJ1-6; TRBD1 might be the D (6 bases). The CDR3 is 14 residues long. Trimming removed 6 bases from V and 3 bases from J, with 9 bases in between. Germline loops: CDR1 MNHEY, CDR2 SVGAGI. The CDR3 spells CASSPGDYNSPLHF. For the CDR3, the DNA is TGTGCCAGCAGCCCAGGGGACTATAATTCACCCCTCCACTTT.

This clonotype is categorized as medium-sized. The J gene is TRBJ2-1, the V gene TRBV28, with no clear D. Trimming cost V 5 bases and J 2 bases, with 10 bases left between them. This CDR3 region has 14 residues. Germline lookup yields CDR1 MDHEN and CDR2 SYDVKM. CDR3 amino acids: CASSEDRTYNEQFF. CDR3 coding DNA: TGTGCCAGCAGTGAGGACCGTACCTACAATGAGCAGTTCTTC.

The chain uses TRBV7-9 and TRBJ2-2; D tentatively fits TRBD1 or TRBD2 (6 bases each). The V end lost 4 bases, the J end lost 4 bases, and 16 bases lay between the germline ends. The CDR3 sequence is 16 residues long. The germline V gene has CDR1 SEHNR and CDR2 FQNEAQ (reference sequence). The DNA of the CDR3 is TGTGCCAGCAGCTCCCCTGGGGGGCCCTTCACCGGGGAGCTGTTTTTT. It encodes CASSSPGGPFTGELFF. Full variable domain (missing parts from reference TRBV7-9 and TRBJ2-2): DTGVSQNPRHKITKRGQNVTFRCDPISEHNRLYWYRQTLGQGPEFLTYFQNEAQLEKSRLLSDRFSAERPKGSFSTLEIQRTEQGDSAMYLCASSSPGGPFTGELFFGEGSRLTVL.

This clonotype is medium-sized. V usage is TRBV5-1 and J usage is TRBJ2-5; 9 bases are a match to TRBD2. The length of the CDR3 is 16 residues. Per germline, CDR1 SGHRS and CDR2 YFSETQ. After removal of 2 bases from V and 2 bases from J, the junction contained 7 bases not matched to a gene. The CDR3, as DNA: TGCGCCAGCAGCTTTAGTAGCGGGGGACCACAAGAGACCCAGTACTTC. As protein: CASSFSSGGPQETQYF.

This clonotype appeared many times. The V gene is TRBV7-2, the J gene TRBJ2-1, with D possibly matching TRBD2 (6 bases). The ends were cut back, 8 bases at V and 0 bases at J, with 11 bases in the middle. The CDR3 consists of 14 residues. Germline CDR1 SGHTA, CDR2 FQGNSA. The CDR3, as DNA: TGTGCCAGCTCACCCGGGGGCTCCTACAATGAGCAGTTCTTC. It specifies CASSPGGSYNEQFF.

In its sample, this clonotype was seen many times. This sequence joins TRBV12-3 or TRBV12-4 and TRBJ2-1, with 8 bases that match TRBD1. J was trimmed by 1 base and V by 6 bases; bases with no gene match: 5. CDR3 length equals 15 residues. The CDR3 protein is CASREQGGSYNEQFF. CDR3 DNA sequence: TGTGCCAGCAGGGAACAGGGGGGATCCTACAATGAGCAGTTCTTC.